The 16 T cell receptor beta chains in this list originate from one sample, sequenced in a study of T cell responses to AZD1222 COVID-19 vaccine. TCRdb's copy holds only in-frame clones and misses some; the assay was immunoSEQ multiplex PCR. Counted here are 95,000 to 150,000 clones, more than 75% occurring once; the ten biggest clones make up 7.7%. Sample: peripheral blood, taken on day 0 of AZD1222 vaccination. The receptors derive from an adult in good health.

This clone has a single count. The V call is TRBV7-3, the J call TRBJ2-7; D not certain. The germline V and J ends were trimmed by 2 bases and 6 bases, with 11 bases remaining between them. Germline V gives CDR1 SGHTA, CDR2 FQGTGA. This CDR3 region has 13 residues. The CDR3 DNA reads as TGTGCCAGCAGCTTATACCTAGTGACCGAGCAGTACTTC. As protein: CASSLYLVTEQYF. The full variable domain, its missing parts supplied by reference TRBV7-3 and TRBJ2-7, is GAGVSQTPSNKVTEKGKYVELRCDPISGHTALYWYRQSLGQGPEFLIYFQGTGAADDSGLPNDRFFAVRPEGSVSTLKIQRTERGDSAVYLCASSLYLVTEQYFGPGTRLTVT.

V gene TRBV5-1 combines with J gene TRBJ2-3, with D maybe TRBD2 (5 bases). V lost 4 bases and J 2 bases, leaving 17 bases between the germline ends. CDR3 size: 16 residues. CDR1 and CDR2 from the germline V gene are SGHRS and YFSETQ. CDR3: CASSRAGGPPTDTQYF. CDR3 coding DNA: TGCGCCAGCAGCCGGGCGGGCGGGCCCCCCACAGATACGCAGTATTTT.

This chain links TRBV10-3 with TRBJ1-1; D is unresolved. Germline V gene lookup returns CDR1 ENHRY and CDR2 SYGVKD. V was clipped by 6 bases and J by 1 base, with 12 bases between them. CDR3 length: 14 amino acids. As DNA, the CDR3 is TGTGCCATCAGGGCGGGTGCAAGGAACACTGAAGCTTTCTTT. It encodes CAIRAGARNTEAFF.

The chain is built from TRBV6-5 and TRBJ2-3; 7 nucleotides agree with TRBD2. After removal of 7 bases from V and 6 bases from J, the junction contained 10 bases not matched to a gene. Germline CDR1 and CDR2: MNHEY and SVGAGI. This CDR3 is 14 amino acids long. CDR3 in DNA: TGTGCCAGCACCTCCCCCACTAGCGCGGATACGCAGTATTTT. It translates to CASTSPTSADTQYF.

CDR3 sequence: CASSLSGRVTGELFF. Written as DNA, the CDR3 is TGTGCCAGCAGTTTATCGGGGAGGGTCACCGGGGAGCTGTTTTTT. The V call is TRBV27, the J call TRBJ2-2; 7 positions agree with TRBD2. Germline CDR1 and CDR2: MNHEY and SMNVEV (reference sequence). The CDR3 is made up of 15 amino acids. V dropped 0 bases and J dropped 4; count of bases not matched to a gene: 2.

The rearrangement joins TRBV12-3 or TRBV12-4 to TRBJ1-2; D may be TRBD1 (6 bases). CDR3 size: 13 residues. The V end was cut by 5 bases, the J end by 2 bases, with 9 bases between. In DNA, the CDR3 is TGTGCCAGCAGTCCTGGACAGAACTATGGCTACACCTTC. Translated, it gives CASSPGQNYGYTF.

The chain has TRBV28 and TRBJ2-4; D is unresolved. V lost 4 bases, J lost 1 base, and 5 bases lay in between. CDR3 size: 13 residues. Germline lookup yields CDR1 MDHEN and CDR2 SYDVKM. The CDR3 DNA is TGTGCCAGCAGTTCCCGGGCCAAAAACATTCAGTACTTC. Translated: CASSSRAKNIQYF.

This clone came up a few times. The V call is TRBV7-9, the J call TRBJ2-4, with D perhaps matching TRBD2 (5 bases). CDR3 length equals 16 residues. Trimming pared 5 bases from V and 11 bases from J, leaving 25 bases between. The V gene's germline CDR1 is SEHNR and CDR2 FQNEAQ (reference sequence). Here the CDR3 DNA reads TGTGCCAGCAGCCCTAGGTCGGCCGGGGAAAACATTGTTCAGTACTTC. The encoded protein is CASSPRSAGENIVQYF. Drawing the rest from reference TRBV7-9 and TRBJ2-4, the complete variable domain is DTGVSQNPRHKITKRGQNVTFRCDPISEHNRLYWYRQTLGQGPEFLTYFQNEAQLEKSRLLSDRFSAERPKGSFSTLEIQRTEQGDSAMYLCASSPRSAGENIVQYFGAGTRLSVL.

The V and J genes are TRBV18 and TRBJ1-3; 9 nucleotides align to TRBD1. Trimming cost V 2 bases and J 2 bases; bases outside gene matches: 1. The CDR3 totals 15 residues. Germline V gene data show CDR1 as KGHSH and CDR2 as LQKENI. The CDR3 here is CASSPGTGTGNTIYF. CDR3 coding DNA: TGTGCCAGCTCACCAGGGACAGGGACTGGAAACACCATATATTTT.

V usage is TRBV29-1 and J usage is TRBJ2-3; D might be TRBD1 or TRBD2, each matching 5 bases. The V end was cut by 4 bases, the J end by 6 bases, with 11 bases between. This CDR3 is 12 amino acids long. CDR1 is SQVTM and CDR2 is ANQGSEA in the germline V gene. The CDR3: CSVAGAGDTQYF. Written as DNA, the CDR3 is TGCAGCGTTGCCGGGGCAGGGGATACGCAGTATTTT.

The CDR3 loop reads CASSLGIGTEAFF. The CDR3 DNA reads as TGTGCCAGCAGTTTAGGTATCGGCACTGAAGCTTTCTTT. This chain joins TRBV12-3 or TRBV12-4 and TRBJ1-1; D not resolved. Trimming stripped 1 base from V and 4 bases from J, with 7 bases between. The CDR3 consists of 13 residues.

CDR3 protein: CASSRRGRANYGYTF. The CDR3 DNA is TGTGCCAGCAGCCGCCGGGGCAGGGCTAACTATGGCTACACCTTC. The chain uses TRBV27 and TRBJ1-2, with D maybe TRBD1 (5 bases). CDR1 and CDR2 from the germline V gene are MNHEY and SMNVEV (reference sequence). V was pared by 6 bases and J by 0 bases, with 14 bases between. The CDR3 loop spans 15 amino acids.

This chain joins TRBV7-8 and TRBJ2-4, with D uncertain. The CDR3 consists of 11 residues. Germline CDR1 SGHVS, CDR2 FQNEAQ. Trimming left V 5 bases short and J 15 bases short, with 14 bases between. DNA for the CDR3: TGTGCCAGCAGCCCAGGAGAAGCTTGGTACTTC. Translated, it gives CASSPGEAWYF.

The chain is built from TRBV21-1 and TRBJ2-7. TRBV21-1 is reported as a pseudogene. CDR3 length: 14 residues. The CDR3 sequence is CASSKGQTSYEQYF. Here the CDR3 DNA reads TGTGCCAGCAGCAAAGGGCAGACCTCCTACGAGCAGTACTTC.

This clone occurred once. The chain employs TRBV10-1 and TRBJ1-1, with D unclear. Germline V gene lookup returns CDR1 WNHNN and CDR2 SYGVQD (reference sequence). V gave up 2 bases and J gave up 1 base, with 5 bases separating them. The CDR3 contains 13 residues. CDR3 sequence: CASSERANTEAFF. CDR3 DNA: TGCGCCAGCAGTGAGAGGGCGAACACTGAAGCTTTCTTT.

The chain employs TRBV25-1 and TRBJ2-5; D possibly matches TRBD1 or TRBD2 (6 bases each). This CDR3 is 16 amino acids long. The V end lost 3 bases, the J end lost 5 bases, and 19 bases lay between the germline ends. Germline loops: CDR1 MGHDK, CDR2 SYGVNS. The CDR3 region has the DNA TGTGCCAGCAGTGAGCCCGCCGGGGGCTGGGGGGAGACCCAGTACTTC. It yields the protein CASSEPAGGWGETQYF.